The text below deals with one T cell receptor (beta chain). The data are from a study of T cell changes during pregnancy in multiple sclerosis. Produced via immunoSEQ multiplex PCR; TCRdb's table is partial and in-frame only. The sample yields tens of thousands of clones, just under 95% seen once. This CDR3 has 20 residues. The germline CDR1 and CDR2 sequences are SQVTM and ANQGSEA. The J segment lost 4 bases and the V segment lost 1 base, leaving 17 bases of the junction unmatched. The source was peripheral blood, collected in the second trimester of pregnancy. This sequence was found in a female donor in good health, enrolled as a control in a pregnancy study. The V and J genes are TRBV29-1 and TRBJ2-3; 13 bases line up with TRBD2. The CDR3 sequence: CSVEVGGLRLAGGRPDTQYF. Written as DNA, the CDR3 is TGCAGCGTTGAAGTTGGAGGACTGAGACTAGCGGGGGGCCGTCCAGATACGCAGTATTTT.